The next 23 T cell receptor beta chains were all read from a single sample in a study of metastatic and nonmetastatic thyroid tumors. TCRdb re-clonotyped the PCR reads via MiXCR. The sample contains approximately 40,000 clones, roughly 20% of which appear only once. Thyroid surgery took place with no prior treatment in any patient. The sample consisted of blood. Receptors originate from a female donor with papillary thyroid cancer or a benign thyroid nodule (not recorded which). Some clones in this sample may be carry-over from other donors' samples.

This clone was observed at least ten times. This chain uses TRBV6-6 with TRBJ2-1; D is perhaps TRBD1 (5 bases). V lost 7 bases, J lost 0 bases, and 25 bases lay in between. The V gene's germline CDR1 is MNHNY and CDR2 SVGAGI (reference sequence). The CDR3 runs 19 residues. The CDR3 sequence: CASTLLGWTNGASYNEQFF. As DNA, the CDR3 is TGTGCCAGCACCCTATTAGGGTGGACAAACGGTGCCTCCTACAATGAGCAGTTCTTC.

Written as DNA, the CDR3 is TGCAGTGCTAGAGTCACCAGGGGTCACTATGGCTACACCTTC. Translation gives CSARVTRGHYGYTF. This sequence joins TRBV20-1 and TRBJ1-2; D might be TRBD1 (6 bases). The ends were cut back, 1 base at V and 3 bases at J, with 12 bases in the middle. The CDR3 sequence is 14 residues long. From germline, CDR1 is DFQATT and CDR2 SNEGSKA (reference sequence).

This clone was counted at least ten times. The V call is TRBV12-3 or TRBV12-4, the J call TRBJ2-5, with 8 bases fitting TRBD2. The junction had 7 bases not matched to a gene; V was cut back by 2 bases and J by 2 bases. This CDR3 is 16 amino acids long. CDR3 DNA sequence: TGTGCCAGCAGTTTATCGGCTAGCGGGTTACAAGAGACCCAGTACTTC. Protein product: CASSLSASGLQETQYF.

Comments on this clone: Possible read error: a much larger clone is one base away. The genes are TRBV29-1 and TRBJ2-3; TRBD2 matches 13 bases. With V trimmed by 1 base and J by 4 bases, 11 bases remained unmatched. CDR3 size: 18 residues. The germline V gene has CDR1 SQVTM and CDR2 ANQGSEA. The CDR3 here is CSVEGTSGSGTSADTQYF. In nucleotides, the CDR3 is TGCAGCGTTGAAGGGACTAGCGGGAGTGGAACTAGCGCAGATACGCAGTATTTT.

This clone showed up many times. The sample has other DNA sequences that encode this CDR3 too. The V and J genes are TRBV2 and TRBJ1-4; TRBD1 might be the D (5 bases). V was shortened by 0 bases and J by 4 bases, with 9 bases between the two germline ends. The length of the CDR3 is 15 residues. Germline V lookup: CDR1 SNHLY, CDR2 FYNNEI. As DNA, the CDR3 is TGTGCCAGCAGTGAAGCTCGGGGGATTAATGAAAAACTGTTTTTT. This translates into CASSEARGINEKLFF.

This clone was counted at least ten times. The CDR3 DNA follows: TGCAGCGTTGGGCAGGGGGTGAACACTGAAGCTTTCTTT. This gives the protein CSVGQGVNTEAFF. The chain carries TRBV29-1 and TRBJ1-1; 7 positions agree with TRBD1. Unmatched junction bases numbered 2, after V lost 4 bases and J lost 0 bases. Germline-derived CDR1 and CDR2 are SQVTM and ANQGSEA. This CDR3 is built from 13 residues.

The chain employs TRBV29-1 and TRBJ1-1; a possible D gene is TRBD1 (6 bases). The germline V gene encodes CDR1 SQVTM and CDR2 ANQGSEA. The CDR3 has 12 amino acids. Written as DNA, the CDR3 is TGCGGTATGGGACAAATGAACACTGAAGCTTTCTTT. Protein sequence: CGMGQMNTEAFF.

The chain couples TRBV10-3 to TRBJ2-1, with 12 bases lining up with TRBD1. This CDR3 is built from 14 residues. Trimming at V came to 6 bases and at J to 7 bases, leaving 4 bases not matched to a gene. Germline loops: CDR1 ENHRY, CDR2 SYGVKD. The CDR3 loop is CAIRWGQGANEQFF. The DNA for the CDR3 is TGTGCCATCAGATGGGGACAGGGGGCTAATGAGCAGTTCTTC.

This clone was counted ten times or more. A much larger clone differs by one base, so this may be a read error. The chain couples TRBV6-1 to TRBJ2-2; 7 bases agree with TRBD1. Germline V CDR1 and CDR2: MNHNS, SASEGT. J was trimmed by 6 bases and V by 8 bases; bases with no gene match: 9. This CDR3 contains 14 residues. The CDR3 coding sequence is TGTGCCAGCCGGGACAGTGGGGGACCCGGGGAGCTGTTTTTT. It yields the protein CASRDSGGPGELFF.

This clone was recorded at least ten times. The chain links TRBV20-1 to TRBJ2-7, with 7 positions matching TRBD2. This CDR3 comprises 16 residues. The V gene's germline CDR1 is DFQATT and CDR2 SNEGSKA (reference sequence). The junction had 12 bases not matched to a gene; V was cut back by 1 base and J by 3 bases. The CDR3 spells CSARGGDGGTRYEQYF. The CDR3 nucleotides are TGCAGTGCTAGAGGCGGTGACGGGGGGACGCGCTACGAGCAGTACTTC.

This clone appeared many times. The CDR3 region is CASSALAGGSNEQFF. The DNA of the CDR3 is TGTGCCAGCAGCGCACTAGCGGGAGGTAGCAATGAGCAGTTCTTC. This chain uses TRBV7-3 with TRBJ2-1; 12 bases align to TRBD2. The CDR3 has 15 residues. V shed 5 bases, J shed 6 bases, and the junction held 5 bases outside the gene matches. Germline V gene data show CDR1 as SGHTA and CDR2 as FQGTGA.

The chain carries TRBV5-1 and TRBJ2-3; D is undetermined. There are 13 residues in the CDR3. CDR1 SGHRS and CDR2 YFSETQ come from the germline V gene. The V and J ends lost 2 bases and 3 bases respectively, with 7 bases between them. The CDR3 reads CASSFPGTDTQYF. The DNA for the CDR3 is TGCGCCAGCAGCTTCCCCGGAACAGATACGCAGTATTTT.

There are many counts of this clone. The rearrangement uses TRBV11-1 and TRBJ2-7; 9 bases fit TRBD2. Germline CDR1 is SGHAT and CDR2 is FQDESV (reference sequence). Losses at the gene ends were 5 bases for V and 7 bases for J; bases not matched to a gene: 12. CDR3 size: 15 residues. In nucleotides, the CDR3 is TGTGCCAGCAGCCCGACTAGCGGATGGGCTGGGGAGCAGTACTTC. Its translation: CASSPTSGWAGEQYF.

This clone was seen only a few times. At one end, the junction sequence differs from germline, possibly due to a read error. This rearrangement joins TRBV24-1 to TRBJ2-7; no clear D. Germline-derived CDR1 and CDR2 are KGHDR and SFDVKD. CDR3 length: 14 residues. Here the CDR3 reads CATSDTVLSYELYF. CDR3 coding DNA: TGTGCCACCAGTGACACCGTCCTCTCCTACGAGCTGTACTTC.

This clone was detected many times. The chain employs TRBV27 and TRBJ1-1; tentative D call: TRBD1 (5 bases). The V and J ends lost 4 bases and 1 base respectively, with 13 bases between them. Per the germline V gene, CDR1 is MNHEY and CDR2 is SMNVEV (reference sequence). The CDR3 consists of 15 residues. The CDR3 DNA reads TGTGCCAGCAGTTCGAAGACCACAGGGAACACTGAAGCTTTCTTT. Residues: CASSSKTTGNTEAFF.

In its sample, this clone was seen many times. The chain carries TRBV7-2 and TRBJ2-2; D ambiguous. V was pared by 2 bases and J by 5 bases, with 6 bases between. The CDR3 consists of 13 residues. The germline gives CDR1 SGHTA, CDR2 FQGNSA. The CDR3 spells CASSLNPTGELFF. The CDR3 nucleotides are TGTGCCAGCAGCTTAAATCCTACCGGGGAGCTGTTTTTT.

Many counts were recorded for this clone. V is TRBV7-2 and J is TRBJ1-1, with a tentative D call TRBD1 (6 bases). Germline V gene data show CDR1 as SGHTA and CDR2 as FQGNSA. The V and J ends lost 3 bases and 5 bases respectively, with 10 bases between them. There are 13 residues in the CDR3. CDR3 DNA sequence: TGTGCCAGCAGCTTCCTCAGGGGAACTGAAGCTTTCTTT. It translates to CASSFLRGTEAFF.

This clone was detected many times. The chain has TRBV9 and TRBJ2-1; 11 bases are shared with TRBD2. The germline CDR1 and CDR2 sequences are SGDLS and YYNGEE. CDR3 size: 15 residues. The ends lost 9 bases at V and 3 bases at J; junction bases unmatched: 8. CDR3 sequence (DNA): TGTGCCACCTCCCCCACTAGCGGGAGCTACAATGAGCAGTTCTTC. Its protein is CATSPTSGSYNEQFF.

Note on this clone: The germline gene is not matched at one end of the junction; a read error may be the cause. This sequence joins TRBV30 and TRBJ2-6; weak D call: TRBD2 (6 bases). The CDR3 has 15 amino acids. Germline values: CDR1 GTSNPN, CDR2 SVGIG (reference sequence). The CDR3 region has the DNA TGTGCCTGGAGGACTAGGAACTTTGGGGCCAACGTCTTGACTTTC. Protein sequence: CAWRTRNFGANVLTF.

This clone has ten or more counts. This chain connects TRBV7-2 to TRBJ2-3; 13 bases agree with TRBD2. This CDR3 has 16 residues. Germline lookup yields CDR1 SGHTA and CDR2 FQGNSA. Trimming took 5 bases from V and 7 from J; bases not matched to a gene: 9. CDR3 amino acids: CASSRTSGRAMNTQYF. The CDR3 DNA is TGTGCCAGCAGCCGTACTAGCGGGAGGGCCATGAATACGCAGTATTTT. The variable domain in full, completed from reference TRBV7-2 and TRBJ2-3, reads GAGVSQSPSNKVTEKGKDVELRCDPISGHTALYWYRQSLGQGLEFLIYFQGNSAPDKSGLPSDRFSAERTGGSVSTLTIQRTQQEDSAVYLCASSRTSGRAMNTQYFGPGTRLTVL.

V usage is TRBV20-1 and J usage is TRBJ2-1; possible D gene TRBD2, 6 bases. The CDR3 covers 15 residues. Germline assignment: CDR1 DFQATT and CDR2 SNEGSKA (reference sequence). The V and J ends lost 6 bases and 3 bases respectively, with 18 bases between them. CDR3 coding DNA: TGCAGTGCCCATGGGTCTAGCGCAAACTACAATGAGCAGTTCTTC. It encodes CSAHGSSANYNEQFF.

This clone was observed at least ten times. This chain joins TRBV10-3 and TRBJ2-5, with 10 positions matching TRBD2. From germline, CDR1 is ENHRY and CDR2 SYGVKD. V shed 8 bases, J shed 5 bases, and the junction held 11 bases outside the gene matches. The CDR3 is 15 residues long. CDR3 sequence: CAIGAAGGIGETQYF. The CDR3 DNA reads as TGTGCCATCGGAGCAGCGGGAGGGATCGGGGAGACCCAGTACTTC.

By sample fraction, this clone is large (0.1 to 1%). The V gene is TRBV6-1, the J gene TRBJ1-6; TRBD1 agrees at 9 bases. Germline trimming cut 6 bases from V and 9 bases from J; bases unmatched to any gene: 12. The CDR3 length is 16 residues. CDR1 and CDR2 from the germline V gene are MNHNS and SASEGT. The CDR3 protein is CASRRKGQGISSPLHF. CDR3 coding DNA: TGTGCCAGCAGACGCAAGGGACAGGGTATCAGTTCACCCCTCCACTTT.